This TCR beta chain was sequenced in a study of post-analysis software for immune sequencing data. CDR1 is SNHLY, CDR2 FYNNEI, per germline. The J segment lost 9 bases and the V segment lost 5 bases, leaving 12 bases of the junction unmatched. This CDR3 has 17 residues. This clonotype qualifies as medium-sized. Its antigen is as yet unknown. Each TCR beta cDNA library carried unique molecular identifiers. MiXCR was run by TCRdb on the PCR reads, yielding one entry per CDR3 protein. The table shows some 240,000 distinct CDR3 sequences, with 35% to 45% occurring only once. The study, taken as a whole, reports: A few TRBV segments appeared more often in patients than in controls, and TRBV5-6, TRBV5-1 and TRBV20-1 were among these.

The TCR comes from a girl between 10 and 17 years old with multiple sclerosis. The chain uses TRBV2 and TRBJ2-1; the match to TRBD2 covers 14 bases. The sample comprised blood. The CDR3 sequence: CASSFSGLAGVYSEQFF. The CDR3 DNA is TGTGCCAGCAGTTTTTCGGGACTAGCGGGAGTCTACTCTGAGCAGTTCTTC.